A selection of T cell receptor beta chains follows, all from one sample in a study of naive and memory T cell subsets. TCRdb reprocessed the UMI-ligation and nested PCR reads with MiXCR, giving one entry per CDR3 protein. Of around 160,000 distinct CDR3 sequences listed, around 15% are singletons. The sequencing input was naive CD4+ T cells from blood. Receptors were obtained from a human donor in good health. The CDR3 runs from the conserved cysteine through the conserved F or W. The order of the fields is D gene, clone size, J gene, V gene, CDR3 DNA, CDR3 protein. D genes are given only for firm matches. Rows give clone size only sometimes, using once, few, many, or a class for an expanded clone.

NA,NA,TRBJ2-7,TRBV20-1,TGCAGTGCTCCAGGGGTGGCCTACGAGCAGTACTTC,CSAPGVAYEQYF
NA,NA,TRBJ2-1,TRBV3-1,TGTGCCAGCAGCCCCCTAGGTTCGATCCGGGACAATGAGCAGTTCTTC,CASSPLGSIRDNEQFF
NA,NA,TRBJ1-3,TRBV24-1,TGTGCCACCAGTGACAGCCTCTATGGAAACACCATATATTTT,CATSDSLYGNTIYF
NA,many,TRBJ2-2,TRBV12-3/TRBV12-4,TGTGCCAGCAGTTTAGGTCGTCCCGTCACCGGGGAGCTGTTTTTT,CASSLGRPVTGELFF
NA,few,TRBJ1-5,TRBV7-2,TGTGCCAGCAGCTTACCGAGGAGCAATCAGCCCCAGCATTTT,CASSLPRSNQPQHF
NA,many,TRBJ2-7,TRBV18,TGTGCCAGCTCACCAGGAAGACACAGGGCGGGCGAGCAGTACTTC,CASSPGRHRAGEQYF
NA,NA,TRBJ2-1,TRBV9,TGTGCCAGCAGCGTAGGACTAGGGTCCTACAATGAGCAGTTCTTC,CASSVGLGSYNEQFF
TRBD2,few,TRBJ2-1,TRBV7-9,TGTGCCAGCAGCTCTACTAGCGGGATCGATGAGCAGTTCTTC,CASSSTSGIDEQFF
NA,few,TRBJ2-1,TRBV4-2,TGTGCCAGCATCTTACAGGGTCCCAGAGGCTATAAGCAGTTCTTC,CASILQGPRGYKQFF
NA,once,TRBJ2-3,TRBV6-2/TRBV6-3,TGTGCCAGCAGTTACCTACTGGGGTCTAATACGCAGTATTTT,CASSYLLGSNTQYF
TRBD1,few,TRBJ2-6,TRBV7-9,TGTGCCAGAGGGGACAGAAGCTCTGGGGCCAACGTCCTGACTTTC,CARGDRSSGANVLTF
TRBD1,NA,TRBJ1-3,TRBV12-3/TRBV12-4,TGTGCCAGCAGAGACAGGGGGAATGGAAACACCATATATTTT,CASRDRGNGNTIYF
NA,NA,TRBJ1-1,TRBV10-3,TGTGCCATCACGGTACAGGAGAACACTGAAGCTTTCTTT,CAITVQENTEAFF
NA,NA,TRBJ2-2,TRBV9,TGTGCCAGCAGCGTAGAAGGTGTCGGGACCGGGGAGCTGTTTTTT,CASSVEGVGTGELFF
NA,NA,TRBJ2-3,TRBV18,TGTGCCAGCTCACCACCGGTAGGCCTCACAGATACGCAGTATTTT,CASSPPVGLTDTQYF
TRBD2,few,TRBJ2-7,TRBV5-5,TGTGCCAGCAGCTCGAGACTAGCGGGAGGTTCCTACGAGCAGTACTTC,CASSSRLAGGSYEQYF
TRBD2,few,TRBJ2-2,TRBV4-2,TGTGCCAGCAGCCAAGAAGGCGGGAGAATGAACACCGGGGAGCTGTTTTTT,CASSQEGGRMNTGELFF
NA,NA,TRBJ2-1,TRBV5-5,TGTGCCGCCGGGGGAGATAGTCCGAATGAGCAGTTCTTC,CAAGGDSPNEQFF
TRBD1,NA,TRBJ1-2,TRBV6-5,TGTGCCAGCAGTTGGCGACAGGGATTAAACTATGGCTACACCTTC,CASSWRQGLNYGYTF
NA,few,TRBJ1-6,TRBV27,TGTGCCAGCAGAGGGGAATATAATTCACCCCTCCACTTT,CASRGEYNSPLHF
NA,NA,TRBJ2-2,TRBV6-5,TGTGCCAGCGTATTGAGCCCTACCACCGGGGAGCTGTTTTTT,CASVLSPTTGELFF
TRBD1,NA,TRBJ2-1,TRBV7-9,TGTGCCAGCAGCTTAGTCGCGATTACAGGGGGGAATGAGCAGTTCTTC,CASSLVAITGGNEQFF
NA,few,TRBJ2-3,TRBV2,TGTGCCAGCAAACCGGGAGTATTTGATACGCAGTATTTT,CASKPGVFDTQYF
NA,few,TRBJ1-6,TRBV11-2,TGTGCCAGCAGCCTTCCCTCGGGACGGGCGACGGGAAATTCACCCCTCCACTTT,CASSLPSGRATGNSPLHF
TRBD1,many,TRBJ1-6,TRBV6-5,TGTGCCACCAGACAGGGGAATAATTCACCCCTCCACTTT,CATRQGNNSPLHF
TRBD2,NA,TRBJ2-7,TRBV6-5,TGTGCCAGCAGTTACTCCGCGGGAGCGCGGGAGCAGTACTTC,CASSYSAGAREQYF
TRBD1,NA,TRBJ2-7,TRBV7-2,TGTGCCAGCAGCGGGCAGCGGACAGGGGGGGAGCAGTACTTC,CASSGQRTGGEQYF
TRBD1,NA,TRBJ1-2,TRBV2,TGTGCCTTTACACAGGGGTATGGCTATGGCTACACCTTC,CAFTQGYGYGYTF
NA,NA,TRBJ1-1,TRBV24-1,TGTGCCACCAGTGAAAACCATGGGGGCACTGAAGCTTTCTTT,CATSENHGGTEAFF
TRBD2,NA,TRBJ2-2,TRBV5-4,TGTGCCAGCAGCTTGTCGGCTAGCGGGAGTACCGGGGAGCTGTTTTTT,CASSLSASGSTGELFF
NA,NA,TRBJ2-3,TRBV7-2,TGTGCCAGCAGCCCTCTAGGCCCAGATACGCAGTATTTT,CASSPLGPDTQYF
NA,NA,TRBJ1-1,TRBV27,TGTGCCAGCAGTTTAGCCAGGGGTACTGAAGCTTTCTTT,CASSLARGTEAFF
TRBD2,few,TRBJ2-3,TRBV7-2,TGTGCCAGCAGGTCCCCGGGACTAGCGACAGATACGCAGTATTTT,CASRSPGLATDTQYF
NA,NA,TRBJ2-1,TRBV18,TGTGCCAGCTCGCGGGGACGGATCAATGAGCAGTTCTTC,CASSRGRINEQFF
NA,NA,TRBJ2-3,TRBV21-1,TGTGCCAGCAGCAATAGAAGTGCCCAGTCACCCACGCAGTATTTT,CASSNRSAQSPTQYF
TRBD2,NA,TRBJ2-3,TRBV20-1,TGCAGTGCAGAAGCGGGAGGGTCGACAGATACGCAGTATTTT,CSAEAGGSTDTQYF